The sequence of this T cell receptor beta chain was determined in a study of control samples from healthy donors and cancer patients. Produced via immunoSEQ multiplex PCR; TCRdb's table is partial and in-frame only. Altogether roughly 92,000 clones are present, roughly nine tenths being singletons, with the ten largest covering around 1.3%. The CDR3 is 15 residues long. The ends were cut back, 6 bases at V and 4 bases at J, with 14 bases in the middle. Germline V gene sequence: CDR1 SGHRS, CDR2 YFSETQ. This rearrangement joins TRBV5-1 to TRBJ2-6, with D tentatively TRBD1 (5 bases). The TCR sequence derives from a woman aged 50 to 60 in good health. Material: blood. The CDR3 loop reads CASKLQGTGANVLTF. CDR3 coding DNA: TGCGCCAGCAAACTTCAGGGAACGGGGGCCAACGTCCTGACTTTC.